The text below deals with one T cell receptor (beta chain). This table comes from immunoSEQ multiplex PCR, and its TCRdb copy is limited to in-frame clones, with some not included. The table shows 100,000 to 150,000 clones, with approximately 83% occurring only once. This sample was included in a study of cytotoxic CD8 clonotypes in ibrutinib-treated CLL. Germline V gene sequence: CDR1 SGHAT, CDR2 FQNNGV. V lost 5 bases and J lost 1, with 17 bases in between. CDR3 length equals 17 residues. The sample consisted of PBMCs, taken after 24 months of ibrutinib treatment. This chain links TRBV11-2 with TRBJ2-2; D may be TRBD1 (6 bases). The TCR was taken from a human donor with chronic lymphocytic leukemia. The CDR3 region has the DNA TGTGCCAGCAGCCCCTTCCCGCAGGGGTTGAACACCGGGGAGCTGTTTTTT. Protein: CASSPFPQGLNTGELFF.